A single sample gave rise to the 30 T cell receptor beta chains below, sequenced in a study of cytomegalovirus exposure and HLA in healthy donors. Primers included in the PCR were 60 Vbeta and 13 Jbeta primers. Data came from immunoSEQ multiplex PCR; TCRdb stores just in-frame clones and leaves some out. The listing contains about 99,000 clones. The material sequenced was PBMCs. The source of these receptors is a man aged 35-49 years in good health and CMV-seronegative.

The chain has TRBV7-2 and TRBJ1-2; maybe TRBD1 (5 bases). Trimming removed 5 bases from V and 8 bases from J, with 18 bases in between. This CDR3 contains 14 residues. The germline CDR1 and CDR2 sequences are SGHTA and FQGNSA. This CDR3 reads CASSPYRDSEGYTF. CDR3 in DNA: TGTGCCAGCAGCCCATACCGGGACTCAGAGGGCTACACCTTC.

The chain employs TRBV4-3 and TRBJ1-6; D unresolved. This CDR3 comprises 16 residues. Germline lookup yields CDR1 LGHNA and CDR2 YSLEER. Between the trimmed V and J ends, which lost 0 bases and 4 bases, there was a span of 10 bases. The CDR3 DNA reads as TGCGCCAGCAGCCAAGAGGCTGGTGAATATAATTCACCCCTCCACTTT. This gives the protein CASSQEAGEYNSPLHF.

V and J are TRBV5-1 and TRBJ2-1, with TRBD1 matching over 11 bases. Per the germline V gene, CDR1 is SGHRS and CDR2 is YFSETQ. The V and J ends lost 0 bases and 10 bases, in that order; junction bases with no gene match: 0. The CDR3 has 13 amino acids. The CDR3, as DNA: TGCGCCAGCAGCTTGGGGGACAGGGGGGAGCAGTTCTTC. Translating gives CASSLGDRGEQFF.

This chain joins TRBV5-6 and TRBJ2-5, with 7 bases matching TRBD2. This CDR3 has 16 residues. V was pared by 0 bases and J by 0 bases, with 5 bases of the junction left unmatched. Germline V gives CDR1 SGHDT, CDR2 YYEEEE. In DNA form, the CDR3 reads TGTGCCAGCAGCTTGGCTCGGGGGGTCCACCAAGAGACCCAGTACTTC. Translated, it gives CASSLARGVHQETQYF.

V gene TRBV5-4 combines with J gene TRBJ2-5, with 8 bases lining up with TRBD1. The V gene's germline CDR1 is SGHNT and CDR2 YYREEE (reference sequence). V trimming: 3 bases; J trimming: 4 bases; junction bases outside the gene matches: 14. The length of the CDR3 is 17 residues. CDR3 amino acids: CASSSRKAGTGLETQYF. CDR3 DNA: TGTGCCAGCAGCTCACGAAAAGCCGGGACAGGACTAGAGACCCAGTACTTC.

CDR3 amino acids: CASSLEGQAINEKLFF. The CDR3 DNA is TGCGCCAGCAGCTTAGAGGGACAGGCGATTAATGAAAAACTGTTTTTT. The chain joins TRBV5-1 to TRBJ1-4; 8 nucleotides agree with TRBD1. The CDR3 is made up of 16 amino acids. CDR1 and CDR2 (germline): SGHRS, YFSETQ. Trimming at V came to 2 bases and at J to 4 bases, leaving 7 bases not matched to a gene.

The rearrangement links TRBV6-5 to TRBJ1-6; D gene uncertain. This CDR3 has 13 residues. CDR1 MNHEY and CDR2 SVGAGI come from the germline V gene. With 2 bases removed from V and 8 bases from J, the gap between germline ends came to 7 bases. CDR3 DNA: TGTGCCAGCAGTTACCGCGATTATTCACCCCTCCACTTT. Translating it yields CASSYRDYSPLHF.

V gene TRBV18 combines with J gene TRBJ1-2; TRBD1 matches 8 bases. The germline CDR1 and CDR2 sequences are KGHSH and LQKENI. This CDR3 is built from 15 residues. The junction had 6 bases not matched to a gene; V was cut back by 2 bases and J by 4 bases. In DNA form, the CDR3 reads TGTGCCAGCTCACCAGCGGACAGGGCTATCTATGGCTACACCTTC. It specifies CASSPADRAIYGYTF.

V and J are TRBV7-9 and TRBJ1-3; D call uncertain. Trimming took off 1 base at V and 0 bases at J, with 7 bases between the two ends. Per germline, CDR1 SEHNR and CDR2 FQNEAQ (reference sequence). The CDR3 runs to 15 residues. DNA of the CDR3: TGTGCCAGCAGCTTAGGTCTGAGCTCTGGAAACACCATATATTTT. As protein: CASSLGLSSGNTIYF.

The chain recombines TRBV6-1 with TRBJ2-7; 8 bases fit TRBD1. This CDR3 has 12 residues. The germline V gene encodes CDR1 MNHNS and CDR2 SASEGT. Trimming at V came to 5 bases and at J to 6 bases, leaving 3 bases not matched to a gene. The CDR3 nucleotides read TGTGCCAGCAGTCACAGGGGGAGCGAGCAGTACTTC. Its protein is CASSHRGSEQYF.

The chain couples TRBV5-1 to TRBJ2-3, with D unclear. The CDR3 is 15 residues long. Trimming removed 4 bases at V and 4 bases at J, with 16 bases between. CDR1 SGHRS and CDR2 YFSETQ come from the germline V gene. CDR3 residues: CASSPAGSHADTQYF. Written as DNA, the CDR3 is TGCGCCAGCAGCCCGGCCGGGTCCCACGCAGATACGCAGTATTTT.

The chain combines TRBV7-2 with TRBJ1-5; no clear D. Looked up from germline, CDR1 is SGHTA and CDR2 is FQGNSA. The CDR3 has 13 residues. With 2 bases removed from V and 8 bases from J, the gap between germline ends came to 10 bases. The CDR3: CASSLTGLKPQHF. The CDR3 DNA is TGTGCCAGCAGCTTAACCGGGTTGAAGCCCCAGCATTTT.

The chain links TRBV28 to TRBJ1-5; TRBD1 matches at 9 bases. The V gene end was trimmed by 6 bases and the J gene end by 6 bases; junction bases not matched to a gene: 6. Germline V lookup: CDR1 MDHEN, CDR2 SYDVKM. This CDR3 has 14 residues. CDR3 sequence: CASRRTGVAQPQHF. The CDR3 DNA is TGTGCCAGCAGGCGGACAGGGGTTGCTCAGCCCCAGCATTTT.

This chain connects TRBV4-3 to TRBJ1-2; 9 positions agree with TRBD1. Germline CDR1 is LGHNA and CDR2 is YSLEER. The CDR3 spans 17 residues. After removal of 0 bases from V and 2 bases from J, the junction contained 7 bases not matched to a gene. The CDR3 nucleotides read TGCGCCAGCAGCCAAGATGCAACAGACAGGGGGAACTATGGCTACACCTTC. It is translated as CASSQDATDRGNYGYTF.

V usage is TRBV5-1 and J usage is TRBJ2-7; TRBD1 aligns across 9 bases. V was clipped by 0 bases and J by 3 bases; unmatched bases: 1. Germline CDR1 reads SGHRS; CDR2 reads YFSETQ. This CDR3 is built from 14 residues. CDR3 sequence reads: CASSLATGGYEQYF. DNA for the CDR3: TGCGCCAGCAGCTTGGCGACAGGGGGCTACGAGCAGTACTTC. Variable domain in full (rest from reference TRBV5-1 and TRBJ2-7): KAGVTQTPRYLIKTRGQQVTLSCSPISGHRSVSWYQQTPGQGLQFLFEYFSETQRNKGNFPGRFSGRQFSNSRSEMNVSTLELGDSALYLCASSLATGGYEQYFGPGTRLTVT.

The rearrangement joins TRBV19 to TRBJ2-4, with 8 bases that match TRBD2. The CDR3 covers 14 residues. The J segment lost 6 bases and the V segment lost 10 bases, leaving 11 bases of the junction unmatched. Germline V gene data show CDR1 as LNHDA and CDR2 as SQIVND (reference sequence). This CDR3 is CATWSGSSGNIQYF. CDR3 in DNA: TGTGCCACCTGGAGCGGGAGTTCAGGAAACATTCAGTACTTC.

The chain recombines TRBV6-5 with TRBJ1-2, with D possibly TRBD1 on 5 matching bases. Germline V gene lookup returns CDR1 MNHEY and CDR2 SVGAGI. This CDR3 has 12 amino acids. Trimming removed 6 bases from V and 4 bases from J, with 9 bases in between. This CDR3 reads CASRQGPYGYTF. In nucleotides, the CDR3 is TGTGCCAGCAGGCAGGGTCCCTATGGCTACACCTTC.

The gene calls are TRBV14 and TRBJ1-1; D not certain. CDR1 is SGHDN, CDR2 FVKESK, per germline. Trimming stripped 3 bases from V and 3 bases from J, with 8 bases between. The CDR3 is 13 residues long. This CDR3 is CASSQAQYTEAFF. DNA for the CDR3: TGTGCCAGCAGCCAGGCTCAGTACACTGAAGCTTTCTTT.

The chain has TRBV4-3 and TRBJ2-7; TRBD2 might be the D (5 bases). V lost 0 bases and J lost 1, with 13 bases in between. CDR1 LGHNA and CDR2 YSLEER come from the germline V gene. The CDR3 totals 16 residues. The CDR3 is CASSQDRGGFSYEQYF. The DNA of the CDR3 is TGCGCCAGCAGCCAAGATCGTGGAGGTTTTTCCTACGAGCAGTACTTC.

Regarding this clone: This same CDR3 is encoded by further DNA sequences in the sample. CDR3 sequence: CASSLGLAGDTQYF. DNA of the CDR3: TGTGCCAGCAGCTTAGGACTAGCGGGAGATACGCAGTATTTT. The chain carries TRBV7-2 and TRBJ2-3, with 10 bases that match TRBD2. The junction had 0 bases not matched to a gene; V was cut back by 1 base and J by 5 bases. CDR1 and CDR2 (germline): SGHTA, FQGNSA. This CDR3 is 14 amino acids long.

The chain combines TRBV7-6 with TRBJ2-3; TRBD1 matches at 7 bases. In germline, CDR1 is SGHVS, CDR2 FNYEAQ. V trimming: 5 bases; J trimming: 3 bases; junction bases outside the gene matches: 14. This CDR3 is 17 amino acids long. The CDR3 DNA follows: TGTGCCAGCAGCCCAGGGGGTTGGGGTCGAAGTACAGATACGCAGTATTTT. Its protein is CASSPGGWGRSTDTQYF.

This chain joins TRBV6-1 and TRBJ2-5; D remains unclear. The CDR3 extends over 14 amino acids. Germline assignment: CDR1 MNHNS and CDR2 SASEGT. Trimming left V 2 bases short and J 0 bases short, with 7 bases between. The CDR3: CASSERYDQETQYF. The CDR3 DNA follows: TGTGCCAGCAGTGAACGCTATGACCAAGAGACCCAGTACTTC.

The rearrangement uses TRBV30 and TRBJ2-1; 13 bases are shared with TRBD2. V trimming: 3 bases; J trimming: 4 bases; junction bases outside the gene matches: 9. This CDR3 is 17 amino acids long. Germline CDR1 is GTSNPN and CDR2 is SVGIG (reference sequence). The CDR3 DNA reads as TGTGCCTGGAGCGACGGACTAGCGGGAGTGTGGTACAATGAGCAGTTCTTC. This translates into CAWSDGLAGVWYNEQFF.

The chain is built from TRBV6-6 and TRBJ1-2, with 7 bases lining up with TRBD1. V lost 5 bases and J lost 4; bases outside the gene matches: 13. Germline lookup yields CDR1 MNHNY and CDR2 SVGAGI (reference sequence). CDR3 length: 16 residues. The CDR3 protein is CASSRLRDSEAYGYTF. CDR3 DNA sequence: TGTGCCAGCAGTCGACTCCGGGACAGCGAGGCCTATGGCTACACCTTC.

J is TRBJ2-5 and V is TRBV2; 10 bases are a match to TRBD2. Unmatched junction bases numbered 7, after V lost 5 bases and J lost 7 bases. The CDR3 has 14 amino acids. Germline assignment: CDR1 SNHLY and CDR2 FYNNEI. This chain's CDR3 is CASSPSSGGMTQYF. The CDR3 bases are TGTGCCAGCAGTCCCTCTAGCGGGGGAATGACCCAGTACTTC.

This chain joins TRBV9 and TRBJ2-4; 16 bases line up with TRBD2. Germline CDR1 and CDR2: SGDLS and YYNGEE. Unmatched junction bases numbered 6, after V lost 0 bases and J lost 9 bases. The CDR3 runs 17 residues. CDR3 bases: TGTGCCAGCAGCGTAGAGGGACTAGCGGGAGGGAGGAGCATTCAGTACTTC. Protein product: CASSVEGLAGGRSIQYF.

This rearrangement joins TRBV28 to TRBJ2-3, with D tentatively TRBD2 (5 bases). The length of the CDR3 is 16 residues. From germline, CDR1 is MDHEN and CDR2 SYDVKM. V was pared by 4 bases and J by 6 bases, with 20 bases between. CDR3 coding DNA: TGTGCCAGCAGTTCTCCCTCAGTGGGAGACGCGGATACGCAGTATTTT. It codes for CASSSPSVGDADTQYF. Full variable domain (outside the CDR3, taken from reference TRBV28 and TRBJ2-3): DVKVTQSSRYLVKRTGEKVFLECVQDMDHENMFWYRQDPGLGLRLIYFSYDVKMKEKGDIPEGYSVSREKKERFSLILESASTNQTSMYLCASSSPSVGDADTQYFGPGTRLTVL.

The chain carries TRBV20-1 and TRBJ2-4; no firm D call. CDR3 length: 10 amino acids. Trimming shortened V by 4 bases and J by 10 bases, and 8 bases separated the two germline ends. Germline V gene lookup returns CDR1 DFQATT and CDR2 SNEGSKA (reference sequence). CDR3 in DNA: TGCAGTGCTACCCTGACAATTCAGTACTTC. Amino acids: CSATLTIQYF.

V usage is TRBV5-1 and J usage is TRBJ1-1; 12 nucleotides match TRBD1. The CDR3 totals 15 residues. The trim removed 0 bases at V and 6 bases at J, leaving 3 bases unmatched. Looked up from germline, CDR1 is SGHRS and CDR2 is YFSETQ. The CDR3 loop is CASSLGGTGGSEAFF. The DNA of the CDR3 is TGCGCCAGCAGCTTGGGTGGGACAGGGGGCTCTGAAGCTTTCTTT.

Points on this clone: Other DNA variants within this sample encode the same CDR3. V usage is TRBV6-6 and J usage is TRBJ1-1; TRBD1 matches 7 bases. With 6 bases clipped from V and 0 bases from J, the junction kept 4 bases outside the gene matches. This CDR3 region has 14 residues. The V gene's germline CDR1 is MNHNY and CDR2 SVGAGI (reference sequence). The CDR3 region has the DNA TGTGCCAGCAGCCGGGACAGCTTGAACACTGAAGCTTTCTTT. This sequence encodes CASSRDSLNTEAFF.